This TCR beta chain derives from a study of blood T cells in healthy people across ages. Combining a sample-barcoded 5' primer with a J-beta primer mix, a second PCR ran for about 7 to 11 cycles. TCRdb passed the 5' RACE reads through MiXCR, listing each CDR3 protein once. The sample shows about 970,000 distinct CDR3 sequences, roughly 51% of them seen only once. The CDR3 has 15 residues. Germline CDR1 SGHRS, CDR2 YFSETQ. V lost 4 bases, J lost 12 bases, and 26 bases lay in between. Per sample, a minimum of 6 million PBMCs were isolated. The rearrangement joins TRBV5-1 to TRBJ2-7, with D perhaps TRBD1 or TRBD2 (5 bases each). The clonotype originates from a woman aged 55 to 70 in good health. The sample taken for sequencing was blood. This CDR3 reads CASSPRRTLQETRYF. For the CDR3, the DNA is TGCGCCAGCAGCCCCCGGAGGACACTGCAAGAGACCCGGTACTTC. The whole variable domain, remainder taken from reference TRBV5-1 and TRBJ2-7, is KAGVTQTPRYLIKTRGQQVTLSCSPISGHRSVSWYQQTPGQGLQFLFEYFSETQRNKGNFPGRFSGRQFSNSRSEMNVSTLELGDSALYLCASSPRRTLQETRYFGPGTRLTVT.